This TCR beta chain was sequenced in a study of T cell responses to AZD1222 COVID-19 vaccine. The protocol was immunoSEQ multiplex PCR, while the TCRdb copy is restricted to in-frame clones and leaves out a portion. This sample has around 78,000 clones; about nine tenths occur once, and the top ten carry roughly 4.5%. Trimming shortened V by 4 bases and J by 7 bases, and 9 bases separated the two germline ends. The length of the CDR3 is 12 residues. The germline V gene has CDR1 SGHNT and CDR2 YYREEE (reference sequence). The input for sequencing was peripheral blood, taken on day 0 of MenACWY control vaccination. This TCR derives from an adult in good health. V gene TRBV5-4 combines with J gene TRBJ2-1; D ambiguous. CDR3 sequence: CASSQYRNEQFF. The CDR3 DNA sequence: TGTGCCAGCAGCCAATATCGAAATGAGCAGTTCTTC.